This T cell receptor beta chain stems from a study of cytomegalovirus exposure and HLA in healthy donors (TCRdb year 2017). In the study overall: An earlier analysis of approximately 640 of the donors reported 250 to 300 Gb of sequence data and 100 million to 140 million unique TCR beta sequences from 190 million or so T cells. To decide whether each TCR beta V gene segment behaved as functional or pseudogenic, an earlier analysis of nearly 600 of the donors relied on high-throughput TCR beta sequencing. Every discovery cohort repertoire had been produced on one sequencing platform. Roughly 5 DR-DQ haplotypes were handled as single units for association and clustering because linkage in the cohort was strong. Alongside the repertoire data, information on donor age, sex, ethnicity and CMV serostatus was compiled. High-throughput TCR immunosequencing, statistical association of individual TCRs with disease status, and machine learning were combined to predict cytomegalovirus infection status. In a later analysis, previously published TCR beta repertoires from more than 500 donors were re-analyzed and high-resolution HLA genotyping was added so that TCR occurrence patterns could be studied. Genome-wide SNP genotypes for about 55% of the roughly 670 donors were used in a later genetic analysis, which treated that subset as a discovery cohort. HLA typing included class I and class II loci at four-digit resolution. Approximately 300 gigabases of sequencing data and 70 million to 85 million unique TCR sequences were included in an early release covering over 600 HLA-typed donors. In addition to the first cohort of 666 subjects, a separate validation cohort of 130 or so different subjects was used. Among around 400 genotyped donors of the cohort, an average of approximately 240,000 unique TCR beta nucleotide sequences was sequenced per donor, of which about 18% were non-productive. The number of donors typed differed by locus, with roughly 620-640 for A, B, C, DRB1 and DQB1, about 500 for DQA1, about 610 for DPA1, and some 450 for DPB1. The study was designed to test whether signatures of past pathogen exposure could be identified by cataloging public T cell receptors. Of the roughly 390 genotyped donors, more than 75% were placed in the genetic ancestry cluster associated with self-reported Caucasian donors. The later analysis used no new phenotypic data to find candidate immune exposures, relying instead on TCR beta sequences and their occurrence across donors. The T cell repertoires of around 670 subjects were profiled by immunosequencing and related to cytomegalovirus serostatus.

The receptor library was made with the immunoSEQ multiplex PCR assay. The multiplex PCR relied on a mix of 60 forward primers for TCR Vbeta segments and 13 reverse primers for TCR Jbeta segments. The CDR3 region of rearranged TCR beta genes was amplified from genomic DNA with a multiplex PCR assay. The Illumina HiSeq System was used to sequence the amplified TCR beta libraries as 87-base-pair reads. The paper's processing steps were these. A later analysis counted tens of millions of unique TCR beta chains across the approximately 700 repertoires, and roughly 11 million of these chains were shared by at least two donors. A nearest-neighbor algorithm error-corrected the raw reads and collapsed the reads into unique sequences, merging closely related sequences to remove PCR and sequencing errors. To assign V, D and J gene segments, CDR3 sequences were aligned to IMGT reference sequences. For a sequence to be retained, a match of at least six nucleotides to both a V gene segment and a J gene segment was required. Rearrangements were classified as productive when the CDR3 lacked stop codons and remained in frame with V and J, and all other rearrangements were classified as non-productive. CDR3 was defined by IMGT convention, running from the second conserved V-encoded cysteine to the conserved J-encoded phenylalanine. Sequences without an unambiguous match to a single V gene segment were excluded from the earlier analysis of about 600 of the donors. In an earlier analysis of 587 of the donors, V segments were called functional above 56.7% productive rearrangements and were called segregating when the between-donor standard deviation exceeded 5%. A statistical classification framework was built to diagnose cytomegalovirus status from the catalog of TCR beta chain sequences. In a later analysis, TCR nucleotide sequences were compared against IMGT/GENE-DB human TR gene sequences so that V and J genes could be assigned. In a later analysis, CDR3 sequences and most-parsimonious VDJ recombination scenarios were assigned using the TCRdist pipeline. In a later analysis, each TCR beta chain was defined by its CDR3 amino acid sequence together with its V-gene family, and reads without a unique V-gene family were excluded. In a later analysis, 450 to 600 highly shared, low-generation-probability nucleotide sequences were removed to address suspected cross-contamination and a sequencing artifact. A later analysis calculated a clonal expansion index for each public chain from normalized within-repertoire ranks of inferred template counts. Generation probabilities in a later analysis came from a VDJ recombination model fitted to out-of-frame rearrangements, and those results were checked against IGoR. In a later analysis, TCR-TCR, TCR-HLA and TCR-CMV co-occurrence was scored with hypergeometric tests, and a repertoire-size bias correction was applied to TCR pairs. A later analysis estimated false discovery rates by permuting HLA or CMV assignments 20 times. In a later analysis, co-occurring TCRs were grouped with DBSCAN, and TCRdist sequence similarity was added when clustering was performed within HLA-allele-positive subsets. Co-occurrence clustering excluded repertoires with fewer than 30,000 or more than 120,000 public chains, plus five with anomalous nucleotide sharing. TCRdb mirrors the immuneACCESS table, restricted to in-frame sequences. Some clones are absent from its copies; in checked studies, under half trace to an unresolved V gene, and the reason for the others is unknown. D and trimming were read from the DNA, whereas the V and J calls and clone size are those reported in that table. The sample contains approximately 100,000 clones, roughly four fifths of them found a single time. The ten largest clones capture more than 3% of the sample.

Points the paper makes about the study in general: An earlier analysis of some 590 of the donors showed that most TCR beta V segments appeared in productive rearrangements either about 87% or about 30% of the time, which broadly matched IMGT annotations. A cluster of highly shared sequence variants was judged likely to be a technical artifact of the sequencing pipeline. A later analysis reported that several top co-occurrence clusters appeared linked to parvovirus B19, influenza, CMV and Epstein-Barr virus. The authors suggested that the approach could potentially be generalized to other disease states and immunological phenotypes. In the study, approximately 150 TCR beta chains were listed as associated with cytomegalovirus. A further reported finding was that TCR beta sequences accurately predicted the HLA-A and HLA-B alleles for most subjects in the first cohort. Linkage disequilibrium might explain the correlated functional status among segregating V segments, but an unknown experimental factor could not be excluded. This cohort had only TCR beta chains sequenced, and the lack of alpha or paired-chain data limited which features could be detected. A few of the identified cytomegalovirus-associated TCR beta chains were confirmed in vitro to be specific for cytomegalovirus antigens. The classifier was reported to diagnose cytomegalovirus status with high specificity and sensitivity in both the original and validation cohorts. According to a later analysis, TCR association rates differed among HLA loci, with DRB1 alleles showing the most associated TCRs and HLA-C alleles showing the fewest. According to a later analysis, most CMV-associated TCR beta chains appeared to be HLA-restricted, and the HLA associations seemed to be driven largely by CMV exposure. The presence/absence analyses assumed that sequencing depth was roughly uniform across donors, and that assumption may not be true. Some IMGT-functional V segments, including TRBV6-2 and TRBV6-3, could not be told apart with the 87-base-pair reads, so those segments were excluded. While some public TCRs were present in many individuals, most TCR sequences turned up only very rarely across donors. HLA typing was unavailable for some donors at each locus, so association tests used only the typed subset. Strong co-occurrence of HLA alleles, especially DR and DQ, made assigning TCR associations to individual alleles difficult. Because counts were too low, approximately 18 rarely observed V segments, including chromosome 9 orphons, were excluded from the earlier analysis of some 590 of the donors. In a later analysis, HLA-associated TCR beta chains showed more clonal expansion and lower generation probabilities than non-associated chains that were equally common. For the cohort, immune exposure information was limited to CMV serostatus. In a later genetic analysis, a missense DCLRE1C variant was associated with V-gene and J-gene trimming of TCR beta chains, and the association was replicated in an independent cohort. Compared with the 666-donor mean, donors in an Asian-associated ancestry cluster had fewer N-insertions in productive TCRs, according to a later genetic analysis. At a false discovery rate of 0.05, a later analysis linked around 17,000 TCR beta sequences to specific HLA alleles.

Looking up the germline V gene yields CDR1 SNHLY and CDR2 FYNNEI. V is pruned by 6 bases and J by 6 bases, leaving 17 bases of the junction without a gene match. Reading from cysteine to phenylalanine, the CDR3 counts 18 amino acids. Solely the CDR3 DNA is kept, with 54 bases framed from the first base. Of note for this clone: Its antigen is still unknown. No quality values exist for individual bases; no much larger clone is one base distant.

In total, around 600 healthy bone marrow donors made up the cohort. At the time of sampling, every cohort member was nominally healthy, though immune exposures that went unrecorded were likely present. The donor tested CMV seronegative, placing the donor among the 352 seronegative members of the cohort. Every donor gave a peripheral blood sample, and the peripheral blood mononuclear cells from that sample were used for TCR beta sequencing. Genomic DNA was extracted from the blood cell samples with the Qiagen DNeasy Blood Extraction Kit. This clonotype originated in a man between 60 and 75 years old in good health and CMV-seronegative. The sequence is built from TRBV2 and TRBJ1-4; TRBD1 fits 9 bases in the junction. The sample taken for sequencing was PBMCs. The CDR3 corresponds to CASSRDRALPLLDEKLFF. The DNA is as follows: TGTGCCAGCAGCCGGGACAGGGCTCTTCCCCTGCTGGATGAAAAACTGTTTTTT.